This T cell receptor (beta chain) is from a study of Graves' ophthalmopathy and Graves' hyperthyroidism (dated by TCRdb to 2016 to 2018). For the wider study: Peripheral blood was collected at initial diagnosis, prior to any treatment. The independent validation cohort included about 19 hyperthyroidism patients plus 17 patients who later progressed from hyperthyroidism to ophthalmopathy. In total, 135 blood samples were TCR-sequenced: 43 ophthalmopathy, approximately 80 hyperthyroidism and some 17 hyperthyroidism-to-ophthalmopathy patients. Following sampling, methimazole starting at 30 mg daily was administered to hyperthyroidism patients, and high-dose intravenous methylprednisolone was administered to ophthalmopathy patients. To explore V-J signatures distinguishing ophthalmopathy from hyperthyroidism, a discovery set of about a hundred patients (fewer than 45 ophthalmopathy, roughly 55 stable hyperthyroidism) was enrolled. In over 5 hyperthyroidism patients, the T-cell repertoire of thyroid tissue was compared with the T-cell repertoire of blood. To tell Graves' ophthalmopathy apart from Graves' hyperthyroidism, and to predict which patients would progress to ophthalmopathy, the study relied on TCR beta repertoire signatures.

CDR1 and CDR2 are drawn from the germline V gene: SGHRS, YFSETQ. V is cut back by 0 bases and J by 4 bases, with 5 bases in the junction unmatched. Spanning cysteine to phenylalanine, the CDR3 consists of 17 amino acids. Of all the DNA, just the CDR3 is kept, 51 bases in frame from base 1. For repertoire sequencing, the TCR beta CDR3 regions were amplified from RNA transcripts. A first-round RT-PCR used HTBI primers with the Qiagen OneStep RT-PCR kit, followed by a second-round multiplex PCR, size selection and purification. The libraries underwent paired-end sequencing with 100 bp reads on an Illumina HiSeq2000. The authors' analysis ran thus. Reads were processed with SOAPnuke, discarding reads with adapters, uncalled bases, mean Phred below 15, or no exact constant-primer or identifier match. COPE v1.2.5 was used to merge the high-quality paired reads. Unique nucleotide sequences were defined as clonotypes and aligned to IMGT TRB V, D and J references using MiTCR v1.1. The analysis was limited to V-J combinations with a frequency above 0.0001, which together covered 99% to 99.2% of repertoires. For each V-J combination, a TCR clonal expansion and chaos score was defined as the ratio of F50 clonal expansion to chaos observed in the TCRdist matrix. Welch's t-statistics and random forest were used to reduce features to more than ten V-J combinations, which were fed into a naive Bayes classifier. The similarity between thyroid and blood repertoires was quantified using the Morisita-Horn index. Clones were called with MiXCR by TCRdb after fastp trimmed the public reads at Q25, and only in-frame beta chains were retained. All rows with the same CDR3 protein become a single entry with the most common DNA and genes. The authors' filters were not applied to this entry. This sample gives 600,000 to 700,000 distinct CDR3 sequences in total; 35% to 45% of them show up just once. The ten biggest clones cover more than 2.5% of the sample.

For this clonotype: Its antigen specificity is not known. No qualities accompany the bases; no much larger clone lies one base away.

Ophthalmopathy patients had moderately to severely active disease, Clinical Activity Score of at least 3, NOSPECS grade of at least 4, and disease duration under 3 months. Patients were excluded if they had other autoimmune diseases, uncontrolled infections, pregnancy or lactation. Diagnosis was based on clinical symptoms, serum thyroxine, TRAb, thyroid ultrasound and orbital computed tomography. Ficoll-Paque density gradient centrifugation was used to isolate PBMCs from around 10 ml of fresh peripheral blood. Trizol reagent was used to extract the total RNA, and its quality was then checked on an Agilent 2100 Bioanalyzer. Overall study results and their limits: Most of the expanded thyroid clonotypes with a frequency above 0.001 were also detected in blood, and it was suggested that the thyroid immune response may be reflected by blood repertoires. In validation, the model predicted ophthalmopathy progression with 55% to 71% sensitivity and approximately 78% specificity; roughly 11 predicted patients were CT-confirmed with GO in a median of roughly 6.8 months. Sample size was not predetermined statistically, and investigators were not blinded to group allocation. The 13-signature model separated ophthalmopathy from stable hyperthyroidism with 87.88% sensitivity and 81% to 82% specificity in cross-validation, and 80%/75% in the test set.

The V and J genes are TRBV5-1 and TRBJ2-5, with TRBD2 identical over 14 junction bases. The clonotype was recovered from an adult man with Graves' ophthalmopathy. Material for sequencing was peripheral blood. The CDR3: CASSLETSGRAGETQYF. The DNA reads TGCGCCAGCAGCTTGGAGACTAGCGGGAGGGCCGGAGAGACCCAGTACTTC.